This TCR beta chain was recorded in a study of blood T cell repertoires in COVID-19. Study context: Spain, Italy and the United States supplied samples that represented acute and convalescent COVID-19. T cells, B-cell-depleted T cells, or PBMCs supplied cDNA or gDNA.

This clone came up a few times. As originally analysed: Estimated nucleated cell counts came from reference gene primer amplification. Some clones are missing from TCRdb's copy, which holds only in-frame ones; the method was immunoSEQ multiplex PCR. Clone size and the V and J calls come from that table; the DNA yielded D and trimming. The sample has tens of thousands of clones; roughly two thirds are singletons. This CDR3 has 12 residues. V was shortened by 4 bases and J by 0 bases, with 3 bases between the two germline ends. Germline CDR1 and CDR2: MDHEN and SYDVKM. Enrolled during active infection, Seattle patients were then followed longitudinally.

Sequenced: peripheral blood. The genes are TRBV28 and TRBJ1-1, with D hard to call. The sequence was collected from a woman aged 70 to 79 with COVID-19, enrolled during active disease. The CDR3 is CASSSVNTEAFF. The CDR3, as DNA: TGTGCCAGCAGTTCCGTGAACACTGAAGCTTTCTTT.